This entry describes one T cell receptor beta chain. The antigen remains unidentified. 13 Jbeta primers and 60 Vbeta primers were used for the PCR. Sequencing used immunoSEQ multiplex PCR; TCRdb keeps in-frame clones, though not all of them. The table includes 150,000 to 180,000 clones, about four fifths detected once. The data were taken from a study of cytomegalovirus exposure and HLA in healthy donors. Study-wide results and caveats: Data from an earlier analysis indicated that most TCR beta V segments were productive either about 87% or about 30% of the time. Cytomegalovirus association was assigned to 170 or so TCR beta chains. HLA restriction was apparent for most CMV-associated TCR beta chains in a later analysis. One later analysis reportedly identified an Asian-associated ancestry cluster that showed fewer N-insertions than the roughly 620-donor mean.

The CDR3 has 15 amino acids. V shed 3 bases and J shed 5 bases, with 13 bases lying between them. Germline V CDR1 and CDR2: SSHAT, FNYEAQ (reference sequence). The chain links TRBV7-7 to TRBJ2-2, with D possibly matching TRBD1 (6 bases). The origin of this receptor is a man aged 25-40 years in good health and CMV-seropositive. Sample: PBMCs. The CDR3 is CASSLNRDGTGELFF. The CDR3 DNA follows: TGTGCCAGCAGCTTGAACAGGGACGGTACCGGGGAGCTGTTTTTT.